These 32 T cell receptor beta chains were sequenced from one sample in a study of OX40 agonist ivuxolimab in advanced cancers. Here immunoSEQ multiplex PCR was the method, and the copy in TCRdb shows in-frame clones only, minus some. The sample consists of about 130,000 clones, approximately 90% of them appearing once. The sequences come from CD4+ or CD8+ T cells sorted from blood, collected in a trial of the OX40 agonist ivuxolimab. Every receptor here comes from an adult with an advanced solid tumor such as melanoma, head and neck, liver or kidney cancer.

The V call is TRBV28, the J call TRBJ2-7; 12 nucleotides align to TRBD2. The V segment lost 7 bases and the J segment 4 bases; nucleotides outside the gene matches: 5. The CDR3 is made up of 14 amino acids. The V gene's germline CDR1 is MDHEN and CDR2 SYDVKM. DNA of the CDR3: TGTGCCAGCACCCCCGGGACTAGCGGGTACGAGCAGTACTTC. Translated, it gives CASTPGTSGYEQYF.

The table lists this clone with a count of one. V usage is TRBV7-8 and J usage is TRBJ2-7; D may be TRBD1 (9 bases). Germline V gene sequence: CDR1 SGHVS, CDR2 FQNEAQ. The CDR3 extends over 14 amino acids. V dropped 2 bases and J dropped 6 bases, with 14 bases sitting between them. The CDR3 is CASSLREGQGEQYF. The CDR3, as DNA: TGTGCCAGCAGCTTACGGGAGGGACAGGGCGAGCAGTACTTC.

This chain connects TRBV6-5 to TRBJ1-1, with a weak D call TRBD1 (5 bases). Trimming pared 7 bases from V and 3 bases from J, leaving 6 bases between. Germline CDR1 reads MNHEY; CDR2 reads SVGAGI. This CDR3 region has 11 residues. In DNA, the CDR3 is TGTGCCAGCAAAGGGGACACTGAAGCTTTCTTT. Its translation is CASKGDTEAFF.

The chain employs TRBV7-3 and TRBJ2-1, with 11 bases aligning to TRBD2. The V and J ends lost 2 bases and 6 bases, in that order; junction bases with no gene match: 3. CDR1 is SGHTA, CDR2 FQGTGA, per germline. The CDR3 extends over 15 amino acids. The CDR3 region is CASSLELAGANEQFF. The CDR3 DNA reads as TGTGCCAGCAGCTTAGAACTAGCGGGAGCCAATGAGCAGTTCTTC.

This clone turned up a few times. This chain joins TRBV29-1 and TRBJ2-5; D is uncertain. Trimming stripped 4 bases from V and 3 bases from J, with 9 bases between. This CDR3 has 12 amino acids. Germline CDR1 and CDR2: SQVTM and ANQGSEA. The CDR3 region has the DNA TGCAGCGTTGTCACTCTAGAAGAGACCCAGTACTTC. Protein product: CSVVTLEETQYF.

A remark on this clone: Other DNA sequences from this sample encode an identical CDR3 as well. The chain couples TRBV7-9 to TRBJ2-1; TRBD2 aligns across 10 bases. V was clipped by 5 bases and J by 0 bases; unmatched bases: 1. The germline V gene has CDR1 SEHNR and CDR2 FQNEAQ (reference sequence). The CDR3 is 15 amino acids. For the CDR3, the DNA is TGTGCCAGCAGCCCTAGCGGGAGCTCCTACAATGAGCAGTTCTTC. It encodes CASSPSGSSYNEQFF. Combining the CDR3 with reference TRBV7-9 and TRBJ2-1 gives the whole variable domain DTGVSQNPRHKITKRGQNVTFRCDPISEHNRLYWYRQTLGQGPEFLTYFQNEAQLEKSRLLSDRFSAERPKGSFSTLEIQRTEQGDSAMYLCASSPSGSSYNEQFFGPGTRLTVL.

This clone has just a few counts. V is TRBV9 and J is TRBJ1-3; D is ambiguous. Germline V gene sequence: CDR1 SGDLS, CDR2 YYNGEE. The V end lost 3 bases, the J end lost 1 base, and 8 bases lay between the germline ends. The CDR3 contains 14 residues. The CDR3 region has the DNA TGTGCCAGCAGCGATTACGGGTCTGGAAACACCATATATTTT. This translates into CASSDYGSGNTIYF.

This chain uses TRBV11-3 with TRBJ2-1; D remains unclear. In germline, CDR1 is SGHNT, CDR2 YENEEA. V was cut by 5 bases and J by 2 bases, with 13 bases left in between. The CDR3 totals 15 residues. CDR3 sequence reads: CASSAHSATYNEQFF. CDR3 DNA sequence: TGTGCCAGCAGCGCTCACTCAGCTACCTACAATGAGCAGTTCTTC.

This clone came up once. The gene calls are TRBV27 and TRBJ1-5; possible D gene TRBD1, 6 bases. This CDR3 spans 14 amino acids. The germline V gene encodes CDR1 MNHEY and CDR2 SMNVEV (reference sequence). The germline V and J ends were trimmed by 6 bases and 5 bases, with 14 bases remaining between them. CDR3 in amino acids: CASRETGLHQPQHF. The DNA of the CDR3 is TGTGCCAGCAGAGAAACAGGGCTGCATCAGCCCCAGCATTTT.

V usage is TRBV7-6 and J usage is TRBJ1-6; D may be TRBD1 (6 bases). The germline V and J ends were trimmed by 1 base and 10 bases, with 17 bases remaining between them. Germline CDR1 SGHVS, CDR2 FNYEAQ. The CDR3 is 16 amino acids. The DNA for the CDR3 is TGTGCCAGCAGCTTAGAAAAACAGGGTTCGGCGTCACCCCTCCACTTT. As protein: CASSLEKQGSASPLHF. Variable domain in full (rest from reference TRBV7-6 and TRBJ1-6): GAGVSQSPRYKVTKRGQDVALRCDPISGHVSLYWYRQALGQGPEFLTYFNYEAQQDKSGLPNDRFSAERPEGSISTLTIQRTEQRDSAMYRCASSLEKQGSASPLHFGNGTRLTVT.

The chain couples TRBV7-9 to TRBJ2-2; no clear D gene. The germline V gene has CDR1 SEHNR and CDR2 FQNEAQ (reference sequence). This CDR3 is built from 12 residues. Trimming left V 2 bases short and J 2 bases short, with 0 bases between. The CDR3 coding sequence is TGTGCCAGCAGCTTAAACACCGGGGAGCTGTTTTTT. This codes for CASSLNTGELFF.

This CDR3 is CASSLGGSSTFF. The CDR3 DNA is TGTGCCAGCAGCTTAGGCGGGTCGTCAACTTTCTTT. V gene TRBV7-9 combines with J gene TRBJ1-1; D gene unclear. Germline CDR1 and CDR2: SEHNR and FQNEAQ (reference sequence). V lost 1 base to trimming and J lost 12 bases, with 12 bases between them. The CDR3 spans 12 residues.

A single count supports this clone. For the CDR3, the DNA is TGCGCCAGCAGCTCGGCGTGGACTAGCGGAAGTCGATTCTACGAGCAGTACTTC. Its translation is CASSSAWTSGSRFYEQYF. The chain carries TRBV5-1 and TRBJ2-7, with 10 bases aligning to TRBD2. With 3 bases clipped from V and 3 bases from J, the junction kept 15 bases outside the gene matches. CDR3 length: 18 residues. Germline loops: CDR1 SGHRS, CDR2 YFSETQ.

V and J are TRBV7-9 and TRBJ2-3; TRBD2 agrees at 8 bases. V lost 3 bases, J lost 6 bases, and 8 bases stayed unmatched. The germline V gene has CDR1 SEHNR and CDR2 FQNEAQ (reference sequence). CDR3 length: 15 amino acids. CDR3 DNA sequence: TGTGCCAGCAGCTTTGAGGCGGGAGGTATGGATACGCAGTATTTT. This sequence encodes CASSFEAGGMDTQYF. The full variable domain, in which reference TRBV7-9 and TRBJ2-3 provide the parts outside the CDR3, is DTGVSQNPRHKITKRGQNVTFRCDPISEHNRLYWYRQTLGQGPEFLTYFQNEAQLEKSRLLSDRFSAERPKGSFSTLEIQRTEQGDSAMYLCASSFEAGGMDTQYFGPGTRLTVL.

The rearrangement joins TRBV9 to TRBJ2-1, with 9 bases aligning to TRBD2. The trim removed 0 bases at V and 7 bases at J, leaving 5 bases unmatched. From germline, CDR1 is SGDLS and CDR2 YYNGEE. This CDR3 contains 15 residues. The CDR3: CASSVVGTSPNEQFF. The CDR3 region has the DNA TGTGCCAGCAGCGTAGTGGGGACTAGCCCTAATGAGCAGTTCTTC. Variable domain in full (rest from reference TRBV9 and TRBJ2-1): DSGVTQTPKHLITATGQRVTLRCSPRSGDLSVYWYQQSLDQGLQFLIQYYNGEERAKGNILERFSAQQFPDLHSELNLSSLELGDSALYFCASSVVGTSPNEQFFGPGTRLTVL.

The genes are TRBV29-1 and TRBJ1-2, with 12 nucleotides matching TRBD1. Germline CDR1 is SQVTM and CDR2 is ANQGSEA. This CDR3 is built from 13 residues. V trimming: 7 bases; J trimming: 8 bases; junction bases outside the gene matches: 8. CDR3 region: CSAGTGGARGYTF. CDR3 DNA sequence: TGCAGCGCGGGGACAGGGGGCGCGAGGGGCTACACCTTC.

This rearrangement joins TRBV28 to TRBJ2-1, with 9 bases identical to TRBD1. This CDR3 has 16 amino acids. Germline CDR1 MDHEN, CDR2 SYDVKM. V lost 3 bases to trimming and J lost 2 bases; unmatched junction nucleotides: 5. The CDR3 loop is CASSFLGQGPYNEQFF. In nucleotides, the CDR3 is TGTGCCAGCAGTTTCTTGGGACAGGGCCCCTACAATGAGCAGTTCTTC.

V is TRBV6-5 and J is TRBJ2-5; 7 nucleotides align to TRBD1. The J call is doubtful: the DNA matches TRBJ2-7 better. The germline V gene has CDR1 MNHEY and CDR2 SVGAGI. There are 15 residues in the CDR3. CDR3 in amino acids: CASSYAGTVSYEQYF. CDR3 DNA: TGTGCCAGCAGTTACGCCGGGACAGTCTCCTACGAGCAGTACTTC.

This chain uses TRBV6-1 with TRBJ1-2; D unresolved. The germline V gene encodes CDR1 MNHNS and CDR2 SASEGT. With 2 bases removed from V and 4 bases from J, the gap between germline ends came to 17 bases. The CDR3 is made up of 16 amino acids. Written as DNA, the CDR3 is TGTGCCAGCAGTGAACTGGGGTACAGCTTTTCCTATGGCTACACCTTC. It translates to CASSELGYSFSYGYTF.

Only one count was recorded for this clone. The chain uses TRBV19 and TRBJ2-1, with 12 bases identical to TRBD1. This CDR3 is 13 amino acids long. The junction had 4 bases not matched to a gene; V was cut back by 10 bases and J by 6 bases. The germline CDR1 and CDR2 sequences are LNHDA and SQIVND (reference sequence). CDR3 residues: CATPGQGANEQFF. For the CDR3, the DNA is TGTGCCACCCCGGGACAGGGGGCCAATGAGCAGTTCTTC.

The chain joins TRBV28 to TRBJ2-1; TRBD2 is a possible D gene (6 bases). There are 16 residues in the CDR3. Trimming left V 1 base short and J 3 bases short, with 13 bases between. CDR1 and CDR2 (germline): MDHEN, SYDVKM. In nucleotides, the CDR3 is TGTGCCAGCAGTTTATTTTCGACGGGAGTCTACAATGAGCAGTTCTTC. Its protein product is CASSLFSTGVYNEQFF.

The chain has TRBV10-3 and TRBJ2-2; TRBD2 is a possible D gene (6 bases). Germline assignment: CDR1 ENHRY and CDR2 SYGVKD. The CDR3 spans 17 residues. V was pared by 0 bases and J by 0 bases, with 11 bases between. The CDR3 loop reads CAISESGLLTNTGELFF. CDR3 nucleotide sequence: TGTGCCATCAGTGAGTCCGGACTACTAACGAACACCGGGGAGCTGTTTTTT.

The CDR3 spells CASSRDYEQYF. The CDR3, as DNA: TGCGCCAGCAGCCGCGACTACGAGCAGTACTTC. J is TRBJ2-7 and V is TRBV5-1; no reliable D call. V lost 4 bases, J lost 3 bases, and 5 bases lay in between. The CDR3 length is 11 residues. Germline V gene data show CDR1 as SGHRS and CDR2 as YFSETQ.

A note on this clone: The identical CDR3 is also encoded by other nucleotide sequences in the sample. The rearrangement uses TRBV4-3 and TRBJ2-5, with TRBD1 as a possible D gene (6 bases). Per germline, CDR1 LGHNA and CDR2 YSLEER. V was cut by 3 bases and J by 5 bases, with 10 bases left in between. The length of the CDR3 is 13 residues. In nucleotides, the CDR3 is TGCGCCAGCAGCCAGGACAGAAAGGAGACCCAGTACTTC. It codes for CASSQDRKETQYF.

The chain uses TRBV5-6 and TRBJ2-2; 13 bases map to TRBD2. Germline-derived CDR1 and CDR2 are SGHDT and YYEEEE. The junction had 6 bases not matched to a gene; V was cut back by 5 bases and J by 5 bases. CDR3 length: 16 residues. CDR3 sequence (DNA): TGTGCCAGCAGTTGGACTAGCGGGAGATCTACCGGGGAGCTGTTTTTT. Amino acids: CASSWTSGRSTGELFF.

V gene TRBV10-3 combines with J gene TRBJ1-5, with TRBD1 matching 8 bases. The V gene end was trimmed by 4 bases and the J gene end by 5 bases; junction bases not matched to a gene: 4. The CDR3 runs 14 residues. From germline, CDR1 is ENHRY and CDR2 SYGVKD. The CDR3 here is CAISAGGNDQPQHF. CDR3 in DNA: TGTGCCATCAGTGCAGGGGGCAACGATCAGCCCCAGCATTTT.

This clone has ten or more counts. CDR3 nucleotides: TGTGCCTGGAGTGTATCGGGCGCTGAAGCTTTCTTT. Protein: CAWSVSGAEAFF. The chain joins TRBV30 to TRBJ1-1; D remains ambiguous. V gave up 0 bases and J gave up 6 bases, with 8 bases separating them. The CDR3 contains 12 residues. Germline values: CDR1 GTSNPN, CDR2 SVGIG (reference sequence). The entire variable domain, with the rest obtained from reference TRBV30 and TRBJ1-1, is as follows: SQTIHQWPATLVQPVGSPLSLECTVEGTSNPNLYWYRQAAGRGLQLLFYSVGIGQISSEVPQNLSASRPQDRQFILSSKKLLLSDSGFYLCAWSVSGAEAFFGQGTRLTVV.

The chain links TRBV18 to TRBJ2-5; weak D call: TRBD1 (6 bases). CDR1 is KGHSH and CDR2 is LQKENI in the germline V gene. Trimming cost V 2 bases and J 4 bases, with 11 bases left between them. The CDR3 is 14 residues long. The CDR3, as DNA: TGTGCCAGCTCACCAGGGGGCGCTCGAGAGACCCAGTACTTC. This translates into CASSPGGARETQYF.

The chain recombines TRBV7-2 with TRBJ1-5; perhaps TRBD1 as D (5 bases). The CDR3 has 16 amino acids. V was pared by 5 bases and J by 0 bases, with 14 bases between. Looked up from germline, CDR1 is SGHTA and CDR2 is FQGNSA. The CDR3, as DNA: TGTGCCAGCAGCAAAGGGGCGGGATATAGCAATCAGCCCCAGCATTTT. It specifies CASSKGAGYSNQPQHF.

The rearrangement links TRBV5-1 to TRBJ2-2, with D possibly TRBD1 on 6 matching bases. The germline gives CDR1 SGHRS, CDR2 YFSETQ. There are 14 residues in the CDR3. Trimming cost V 4 bases and J 3 bases, with 10 bases left between them. CDR3 nucleotide sequence: TGCGCCAGCAGCGGGGACACACACACCGGGGAGCTGTTTTTT. It is translated as CASSGDTHTGELFF.

The chain combines TRBV28 with TRBJ1-5, with 8 bases that match TRBD1. The V gene end was trimmed by 4 bases and the J gene end by 7 bases; junction bases not matched to a gene: 6. CDR1 MDHEN and CDR2 SYDVKM come from the germline V gene. This CDR3 is built from 14 residues. The CDR3 bases are TGTGCCAGCAGTTGGGACAGGACCGGCCAGCCCCAGCATTTT. It yields the protein CASSWDRTGQPQHF. Combining the CDR3 with reference TRBV28 and TRBJ1-5 gives the whole variable domain DVKVTQSSRYLVKRTGEKVFLECVQDMDHENMFWYRQDPGLGLRLIYFSYDVKMKEKGDIPEGYSVSREKKERFSLILESASTNQTSMYLCASSWDRTGQPQHFGDGTRLSIL.

V and J are TRBV27 and TRBJ1-1; the D is unclear. Between the trimmed V and J ends, which lost 5 bases and 0 bases, there was a span of 10 bases. This CDR3 is built from 14 residues. From germline, CDR1 is MNHEY and CDR2 SMNVEV (reference sequence). The CDR3 DNA reads as TGTGCCAGCAGTACAACCCTTATGAACACTGAAGCTTTCTTT. Residues: CASSTTLMNTEAFF.